This TCR beta chain was recovered during a study of T cell repertoires in cytomegalovirus infection. TCRdb analysed the reads with MiXCR anew, one entry per CDR3 protein. The sample records fewer than 550,000 distinct CDR3 sequences, roughly 30% being singletons. This clonotype turned up a few times. The CDR3 loop spans 11 amino acids. In germline, CDR1 is SGHDN, CDR2 FVKESK. V was clipped by 2 bases and J by 8 bases, with 6 bases between them. This sequence originates from a human donor in good health (CMV status not recorded). Some clones in this sample may be carry-over from other donors' samples. V and J are TRBV14 and TRBJ1-1; D not certain. The material sequenced was PBMCs. The CDR3 nucleotides are TGTGCCAGCAGCCAAAAAGGCGAAGCTTTCTTT. Its translation: CASSQKGEAFF.